This passage covers 20 T cell receptor beta chains from one sample sequenced in a study of T cells expressing NK-cell markers (dated by TCRdb to 2020 to 2021). Libraries were made using 5' RACE. Reads for this sample came from an Illumina HiSeq 2000. Reprocessed by TCRdb, the reads give a single entry per CDR3 protein sequence, without DNA. The sample's table covers 450,000 to 600,000 distinct CDR3 sequences. Jointly, the top ten make up approximately 3.6% of the sample. The sequencing sample was made of blood T cells: a sorted CD56 or NKG2C T cell subset, CD4+ or CD8+ T cells, or bulk PBMC T cells (not recorded which). The receptors stem from a man aged 18 to 29 in good health. Donor details come from another sample of the same person, matched by shared clones.

CDR3 sequence: CASNDGLPSQPEQYF. The chain couples TRBV7-2 to TRBJ2-7; TCRdb reports TRBD2, a call that lacks DNA to check it against. The CDR3 extends over 15 amino acids. The germline CDR1 and CDR2 sequences are SGHTA and FQGNSA.

The chain joins TRBV7-9 to TRBJ2-2; TCRdb's D gene call, TRBD1, goes unchecked for lack of DNA. CDR1 and CDR2 (germline): SEHNR, FQNEAQ (reference sequence). The CDR3 covers 16 residues. CDR3 sequence reads: CASSPTDRRNTGELFF.

The chain links TRBV12-3 or TRBV12-4 to TRBJ2-2; no DNA is available, so the TRBD1 call from TCRdb remains unchecked. The CDR3 is 16 residues long. The CDR3 region is CASSLMGRGRTGELFF.

The chain is built from TRBV20-1 and TRBJ2-5; TCRdb indicates TRBD2, and absent DNA this call remains unverified. The CDR3 runs 15 residues. The germline V gene encodes CDR1 DFQATT and CDR2 SNEGSKA (reference sequence). This CDR3 is CSALRIGSAKETQYF.

This CDR3 is CASSKDWGEETQYF. This chain links TRBV5-5 with TRBJ2-5; absent DNA, TCRdb's TRBD1 call cannot be checked. Per germline, CDR1 SGHKS and CDR2 YYEKEE (reference sequence). The CDR3 sequence is 14 residues long.

This chain uses TRBV7-8 with TRBJ1-2. Germline CDR1 and CDR2: SGHVS and FQNEAQ. The CDR3 is 14 residues long. The CDR3 sequence: CASSLLTEPYGYTF.

This chain links TRBV9 with TRBJ1-2; TCRdb selects TRBD1, and the lack of DNA leaves this call unchecked. CDR1 SGDLS and CDR2 YYNGEE come from the germline V gene. This CDR3 is 18 amino acids long. The CDR3 protein is CASSTRSAGTGDNYGYTF.

The rearrangement joins TRBV10-3 to TRBJ1-2; the TCRdb call, TRBD1, lacks DNA for checking. The CDR3 sequence is 17 residues long. Per germline, CDR1 ENHRY and CDR2 SYGVKD. The CDR3: CAISSHFETGAALGYTF.

The chain is built from TRBV18 and TRBJ2-2; absent DNA, TCRdb's TRBD2 call cannot be checked. This CDR3 has 16 amino acids. CDR1 is KGHSH, CDR2 LQKENI, per germline. The CDR3: CASSPLTSEYTGELFF.

This rearrangement joins TRBV20-1 to TRBJ2-7; TCRdb's D gene call, TRBD1, goes unchecked for lack of DNA. The germline V gene has CDR1 DFQATT and CDR2 SNEGSKA (reference sequence). CDR3 size: 14 residues. CDR3: CSALSPTGEYEQYF.

V gene TRBV9 combines with J gene TRBJ2-7; TCRdb gives TRBD1 as the D gene, but with no DNA this cannot be confirmed. The germline CDR1 and CDR2 sequences are SGDLS and YYNGEE. This CDR3 contains 15 residues. CDR3 loop: CASSVGAESSYEQYF.

This chain links TRBV5-1 with TRBJ2-7; the TRBD2 assignment by TCRdb is unverifiable without DNA. This CDR3 is 14 amino acids long. In germline, CDR1 is SGHRS, CDR2 YFSETQ. Here the CDR3 reads CASSFLVPRDEQYF.

The chain couples TRBV20-1 to TRBJ2-6; TCRdb's D call of TRBD1 is untestable without DNA. The CDR3 has 19 amino acids. In germline, CDR1 is DFQATT, CDR2 SNEGSKA (reference sequence). The CDR3: CSAPPGGGGGFAGANVLTF.

J is TRBJ2-7 and V is TRBV25-1; lacking DNA, the TRBD1 call made by TCRdb goes unchecked. The germline V gene encodes CDR1 MGHDK and CDR2 SYGVNS. This CDR3 is 15 amino acids long. The chain's CDR3 is CASRPSGGGSYEQYF.

V gene TRBV28 combines with J gene TRBJ2-7; absent DNA, TCRdb's TRBD2 call cannot be checked. Germline values: CDR1 MDHEN, CDR2 SYDVKM. The CDR3 loop spans 14 amino acids. CDR3 sequence: CASNSGGRTYEQYF.

This chain uses TRBV4-3 with TRBJ1-2; TCRdb outputs TRBD1, but without DNA this stays unchecked. CDR3 size: 15 residues. Germline V gene data show CDR1 as LGHNA and CDR2 as YSLEER. CDR3 in amino acids: CASSHPGTVTYGYTF.

The chain joins TRBV20-1 to TRBJ2-3; no DNA is available, so the TRBD2 call from TCRdb remains unchecked. Germline V gene lookup returns CDR1 DFQATT and CDR2 SNEGSKA (reference sequence). This CDR3 is built from 12 residues. The CDR3 sequence is CSGGGSADTQYF.

This chain connects TRBV6-1 to TRBJ1-1; with no DNA, the TCRdb D assignment of TRBD1 cannot be verified. This CDR3 contains 13 residues. Germline lookup yields CDR1 MNHNS and CDR2 SASEGT. CDR3 in amino acids: CASRETGERMAFF.

V gene TRBV2 combines with J gene TRBJ2-1; TCRdb's D gene call, TRBD1, goes unchecked for lack of DNA. The CDR3 runs 14 residues. The germline V gene has CDR1 SNHLY and CDR2 FYNNEI. CDR3 amino acids: CASSAGGRNNEQFF.

This rearrangement joins TRBV12-3 or TRBV12-4 to TRBJ1-3. The CDR3 spans 17 residues. CDR3: CASRRLTHPISGNTIYF.